The source of this T cell receptor beta chain is a study of metastatic and nonmetastatic thyroid tumors. As for the study in general: Repertoire comparisons spanned blood and tumor or nodule tissue from malignant and benign thyroid patients.

Germline V gives CDR1 SQVTM, CDR2 ANQGSEA. This CDR3 spans 15 amino acids. This clone has more than one count but fewer than ten. The antigen remains unidentified. Sequence at one end of the junction differs from germline and may be a read error. In the source study's methods: Clinicopathological groups supplied CDR3 differences that were used to build a distant-metastasis classifier for papillary thyroid cancer. TCRdb redid the clone calls on the PCR reads using MiXCR. These V and J calls rely on TCRdb rather than the paper's analysis. The sample shows 13,000 or so clones, approximately 32% of them seen only once. No patient had received any treatment before thyroid surgery. Overall study results and limits: According to reports, the diversity of TCR beta was significantly higher in malignant thyroid tumors than in benign nodules, and this held in both blood and tumor samples.

The sequencing sample was made of blood. V gene TRBV29-1 combines with J gene TRBJ2-3, with D perhaps given as TRBD1 or TRBD2 (6 bases each). The sequence was obtained from a female donor with papillary thyroid cancer or a benign thyroid nodule (not recorded which). Some clones in this sample may be carry-over from other donors' samples. The CDR3 is CIVEVGGCPTDTQYF. CDR3 DNA: TGCATCGTTGAAGTAGGGGGGTGTCCCACAGATACGCAGTATTTT.